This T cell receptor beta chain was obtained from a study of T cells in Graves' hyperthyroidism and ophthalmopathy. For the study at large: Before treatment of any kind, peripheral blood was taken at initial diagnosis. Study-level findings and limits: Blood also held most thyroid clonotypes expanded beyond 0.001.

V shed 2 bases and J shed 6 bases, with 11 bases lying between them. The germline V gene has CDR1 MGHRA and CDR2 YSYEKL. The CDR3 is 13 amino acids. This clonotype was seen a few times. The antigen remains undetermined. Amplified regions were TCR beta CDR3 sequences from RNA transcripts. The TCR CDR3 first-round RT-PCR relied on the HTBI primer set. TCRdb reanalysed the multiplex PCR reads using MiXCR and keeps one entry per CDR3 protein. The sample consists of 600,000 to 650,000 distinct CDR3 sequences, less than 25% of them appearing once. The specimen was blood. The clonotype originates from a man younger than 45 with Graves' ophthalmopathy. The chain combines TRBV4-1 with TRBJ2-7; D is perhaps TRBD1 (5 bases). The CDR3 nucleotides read TGCGCCAGCAGCCAACCAACGCAGGGCGAGCAGTACTTC. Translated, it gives CASSQPTQGEQYF.